A single T cell receptor (beta chain) is shown here with its context. Its target is unknown. Documented treatment: oral pan-JAK inhibitor, 5-10 mg twice daily. Following extraction, RNA underwent reverse transcription to cDNA, which served as the sequencing template. Assay used: immunoSEQ multiplex PCR; TCRdb lists only in-frame clones, some missing. This table holds 140,000 to 150,000 clones, around 50% found once. These data originate in a study of CD8+ T cells in alopecia areata. V shed 4 bases and J shed 7 bases, with 18 bases lying between them. CDR3 length: 15 residues. CDR1 SGDLS and CDR2 YYNGEE come from the germline V gene. The study's findings and limits: Lesional scalp, notably in alopecia totalis/universalis, had clonality above that of normal scalp. Scalp and blood samples kept many expanded lesional clones throughout tofacitinib. Tofacitinib delivered significant drops in scalp clonality and in expanded CD8+ clones among the top 100.

The source was CD8+ T cells sorted from blood, collected at week 4, from a patient treated with tofacitinib. The receptor comes from a human donor with alopecia areata. The chain has TRBV9 and TRBJ2-1; D is perhaps TRBD2 (7 bases). The CDR3 nucleotides read TGTGCCAGCAGCCCGCCCGAGGGGGGGCCAAATGAGCAGTTCTTC. Its protein product is CASSPPEGGPNEQFF.